A single sample gave rise to the 27 T cell receptor beta chains below, sequenced in a study of T cells in Graves' hyperthyroidism and ophthalmopathy. RNA transcripts gave rise to amplified TCR beta CDR3 regions. HTBI primers were used for first-round RT-PCR of the TCR CDR3. From the multiplex PCR reads, TCRdb called clonotypes with MiXCR, one entry per CDR3 protein. The table lists over 700,000 distinct CDR3 sequences, 35% to 40% of them singletons. The sequencing sample was made of blood. The receptors stem from a man aged 18 to 29 with Graves' hyperthyroidism.

The J gene is TRBJ2-5, the V gene TRBV7-9; 7 nucleotides agree with TRBD1. The CDR3 has 16 residues. Germline trimming cut 6 bases from V and 2 bases from J; bases unmatched to any gene: 12. CDR1 is SEHNR, CDR2 FQNEAQ, per germline (reference sequence). The CDR3 sequence is CASSPQGQASQETQYF. The CDR3 nucleotides read TGTGCCAGCAGTCCTCAAGGACAGGCGAGTCAAGAGACCCAGTACTTC.

This clonotype has at least ten counts. The V gene is TRBV29-1, the J gene TRBJ2-5; D is possibly TRBD1 or TRBD2 (6 bases each). Trimming left V 6 bases short and J 5 bases short, with 19 bases between. From germline, CDR1 is SQVTM and CDR2 ANQGSEA. The length of the CDR3 is 14 residues. The CDR3 DNA sequence: TGCAGCGTAAGGGGGTACGGGGGCGAGGAGACCCAGTACTTC. The encoded protein is CSVRGYGGEETQYF.

On this clonotype: Relative to the germline gene, one junction end is altered; a read error may explain this. The chain recombines TRBV9 with TRBJ2-2; the D call may be TRBD1 or TRBD2 (5 bases each). Germline CDR1 SGDLS, CDR2 YYNGEE. The CDR3 has 17 residues. The CDR3 sequence: CASRAHVGRAGTGELFF. The CDR3 DNA follows: TGTGCCAGCAGAGCCCACGTGGGGCGGGCGGGCACCGGGGAGCTGTTTTTC.

This clonotype has ten or more counts. This rearrangement joins TRBV9 to TRBJ1-3, with 7 bases fitting TRBD1. The CDR3 consists of 14 residues. CDR1 is SGDLS and CDR2 is YYNGEE in the germline V gene. V gave up 3 bases and J gave up 0 bases; unmatched junction bases: 0. The CDR3 DNA reads as TGTGCCAGCAGCGGGACAGGCTCTGGAAACACCATATATTTT. Its protein product is CASSGTGSGNTIYF.

V and J are TRBV7-9 and TRBJ1-1; 9 bases are shared with TRBD1. V lost 5 bases to trimming and J lost 3 bases; unmatched junction nucleotides: 10. Per germline, CDR1 SEHNR and CDR2 FQNEAQ (reference sequence). The CDR3 contains 16 residues. Here the CDR3 DNA reads TGTGCCAGCAGCACCCCTCCGGGACAGGGAGACACTGAAGCTTTCTTT. Translating it yields CASSTPPGQGDTEAFF. The entire variable domain, with the rest obtained from reference TRBV7-9 and TRBJ1-1, is as follows: DTGVSQNPRHKITKRGQNVTFRCDPISEHNRLYWYRQTLGQGPEFLTYFQNEAQLEKSRLLSDRFSAERPKGSFSTLEIQRTEQGDSAMYLCASSTPPGQGDTEAFFGQGTRLTVV.

This clonotype was counted at least ten times. The V and J genes are TRBV6-6 and TRBJ1-2; D gene unclear. Between the trimmed V and J ends, which lost 11 bases and 2 bases, there was a span of 21 bases. This CDR3 has 15 residues. Germline CDR1 is MNHNY and CDR2 is SVGAGI (reference sequence). CDR3 region: CASIPTGRTNYGYTF. DNA for the CDR3: TGTGCCTCCATACCAACCGGGCGGACCAACTATGGCTACACCTTC.

This sequence joins TRBV9 and TRBJ2-7, with D maybe TRBD2 (6 bases). This CDR3 contains 15 residues. Germline CDR1 and CDR2: SGDLS and YYNGEE. The germline V and J ends were trimmed by 5 bases and 0 bases, with 15 bases remaining between them. The CDR3 coding sequence is TGTGCCAGCAGACGCGGTAGCGGCCTCTCCTACGAGCAGTACTTC. Protein product: CASRRGSGLSYEQYF.

The V gene is TRBV12-3 or TRBV12-4, the J gene TRBJ2-7; 7 bases are a match to TRBD1. V was clipped by 2 bases and J by 3 bases; unmatched bases: 10. The CDR3 has 16 residues. The CDR3, as DNA: TGTGCCAGCAGTTTAAGCCGGGACAGTCCTAACTACGAGCAGTACTTC. This sequence encodes CASSLSRDSPNYEQYF.

This clonotype came up a few times. This could be a read error, since a much larger clone is one nucleotide away. This chain links TRBV7-2 with TRBJ2-5; D gene uncertain. Trimming took 6 bases from V and 11 from J, leaving 19 bases between them. The CDR3 is made up of 13 amino acids. Germline V gene data show CDR1 as SGHTA and CDR2 as FQGNSA. The CDR3 reads CASRRFSSYGQYF. In DNA, the CDR3 is TGTGCCAGCAGGCGGTTCTCATCCTACGGGCAGTACTTC.

V and J are TRBV7-6 and TRBJ1-3, with D hard to call. The CDR3 length is 15 residues. Germline V lookup: CDR1 SGHVS, CDR2 FNYEAQ. Trimming left V 1 base short and J 4 bases short, with 11 bases between. CDR3 amino acids: CASSLDEGPGNTIYF. In DNA form, the CDR3 reads TGTGCCAGCAGCTTAGATGAAGGGCCAGGAAACACCATATATTTT. The full variable domain, completed using reference TRBV7-6 and TRBJ1-3, is GAGVSQSPRYKVTKRGQDVALRCDPISGHVSLYWYRQALGQGPEFLTYFNYEAQQDKSGLPNDRFSAERPEGSISTLTIQRTEQRDSAMYRCASSLDEGPGNTIYFGEGSWLTVV.

This chain joins TRBV2 and TRBJ2-5, with D possibly being TRBD1 or TRBD2 (5 bases each). This CDR3 spans 15 amino acids. Trimming stripped 5 bases from V and 4 bases from J, with 17 bases between. Germline CDR1 and CDR2: SNHLY and FYNNEI. CDR3 coding DNA: TGTGCCAGCAGTTTATTTAGGGCTGGGGGAGAGACCCAGTACTTC. Its translation: CASSLFRAGGETQYF.

This clonotype was observed a handful of times. One junction end does not reproduce the germline sequence, and a read error may be involved. The chain employs TRBV7-2 and TRBJ2-3; 7 positions match TRBD2. This CDR3 contains 13 residues. CDR1 and CDR2 from the germline V gene are SGHTA and FQGNSA. The CDR3 loop reads CASSLGFGGRPNF. DNA of the CDR3: TGTGCCAGCAGCTTAGGGTTCGGCGGGAGACCGAATTTT.

A note on this clonotype: This may stem from a read error, because a much larger clone lies one nucleotide away. This chain uses TRBV7-2 with TRBJ2-7; 10 bases are a match to TRBD2. Germline CDR1 reads SGHTA; CDR2 reads FQGNSA. CDR3 size: 14 residues. Trimming removed 2 bases from V and 7 bases from J; junction bases left unmatched: 5. The CDR3 region is CASSLNPAGGEQYF. DNA of the CDR3: TGTGCCAGCAGCTTAAACCCAGCGGGAGGGGAGCAGTACTTC.

This clonotype was detected many times. CDR3 region: CSALGQGAHEQYF. CDR3 coding DNA: TGCAGCGCCTTAGGACAGGGTGCCCACGAGCAGTACTTC. The chain is built from TRBV29-1 and TRBJ2-7, with 8 bases matching TRBD1. CDR1 and CDR2 (germline): SQVTM, ANQGSEA. V lost 7 bases and J lost 5; bases outside the gene matches: 10. This CDR3 region has 13 residues.

At least ten counts were recorded for this clonotype. The V gene is TRBV5-1, the J gene TRBJ1-1, with a weak D call TRBD1 (6 bases). Looked up from germline, CDR1 is SGHRS and CDR2 is YFSETQ. The V end was cut by 2 bases, the J end by 1 base, with 18 bases between. The CDR3 totals 17 residues. This chain's CDR3 is CASSFGTQGPKNTEAFF. DNA for the CDR3: TGCGCCAGCAGCTTTGGCACACAGGGCCCAAAGAACACTGAAGCTTTCTTT.

V gene TRBV5-6 combines with J gene TRBJ1-1; tentatively, D is TRBD1 (6 bases). The CDR3 is 12 residues long. Germline lookup yields CDR1 SGHDT and CDR2 YYEEEE. V was clipped by 3 bases and J by 10 bases, with 13 bases between them. In DNA, the CDR3 is TGTGCCAGCAGCTCAATACCAGGGGCAGCTTTCTTT. Amino acids: CASSSIPGAAFF.

Comments on this clonotype: Given a much more abundant clone one base away, this may be a read error. The chain combines TRBV9 with TRBJ1-1; TRBD1 is a possible D gene (6 bases). CDR1 SGDLS and CDR2 YYNGEE come from the germline V gene. This CDR3 has 17 amino acids. CDR3 residues: CASSVSPGPRGITEALF. The CDR3 coding sequence is TGTGCCAGCAGCGTCTCACCGGGACCCAGGGGTATCACTGAAGCTCTCTTT.

Ten or more counts support this clonotype. This chain uses TRBV29-1 with TRBJ1-6, with a tentative D call TRBD1 (6 bases). V was cut by 6 bases and J by 5 bases, with 11 bases left in between. The germline V gene has CDR1 SQVTM and CDR2 ANQGSEA. This CDR3 is 13 amino acids long. Here the CDR3 DNA reads TGCAGCGTCAGGACAGACGATAATTCACCCCTCCACTTT. Amino acid sequence: CSVRTDDNSPLHF.

The chain has TRBV25-1 and TRBJ1-2; maybe TRBD1 (5 bases). CDR1 and CDR2 from the germline V gene are MGHDK and SYGVNS. V lost 7 bases, J lost 6 bases, and 15 bases lay in between. The CDR3 spans 13 residues. The CDR3 nucleotides are TGTGCCAGCATGGGGCCGGGGAGCCATGGCTACACCTTC. It codes for CASMGPGSHGYTF.

The rearrangement uses TRBV2 and TRBJ2-6; D perhaps matches TRBD1 (6 bases). This CDR3 has 17 amino acids. Trimming shortened V by 6 bases and J by 4 bases, and 19 bases separated the two germline ends. Germline CDR1 is SNHLY and CDR2 is FYNNEI. The CDR3 DNA reads as TGTGCCAGCAGCCAGGACAGATTTCTCTCGGGGGCCAACGTCCTGACTTTC. Translation gives CASSQDRFLSGANVLTF.

This clonotype was detected many times. The rearrangement joins TRBV10-3 to TRBJ1-1; 8 bases fit TRBD1. This CDR3 has 13 amino acids. With V trimmed by 5 bases and J by 7 bases, 6 bases remained unmatched. The V gene's germline CDR1 is ENHRY and CDR2 SYGVKD. The CDR3 DNA follows: TGTGCCATCAGTACTGGGACAGGCGGTGAAGCTTTCTTT. As protein: CAISTGTGGEAFF.

This clonotype was observed many times. The chain carries TRBV29-1 and TRBJ1-1, with a possible D match to TRBD1 (5 bases). The V gene lost 0 bases and the J gene lost 5 bases, with 13 bases spanning the gap. Germline values: CDR1 SQVTM, CDR2 ANQGSEA. The CDR3 spans 14 residues. Here the CDR3 DNA reads TGCAGCGTTGAAGATCGGGGGGGGAGGACTGAAGCTTTCTTT. Translation gives CSVEDRGGRTEAFF.

This clonotype was seen a handful of times. The rearrangement joins TRBV25-1 to TRBJ2-5; 10 bases agree with TRBD1. The V and J ends lost 5 bases and 5 bases, in that order; junction bases with no gene match: 5. Per germline, CDR1 MGHDK and CDR2 SYGVNS. This CDR3 has 14 residues. The CDR3 loop reads CASSMTGGAETQYF. The DNA for the CDR3 is TGTGCCAGCAGTATGACAGGGGGCGCGGAGACCCAGTACTTC.

A single count supports this clonotype. V is TRBV4-2 and J is TRBJ1-1; 12 bases map to TRBD1. The CDR3 has 14 residues. Germline assignment: CDR1 LGHNA and CDR2 YNFKEQ. Trimming at V came to 3 bases and at J to 10 bases, leaving 6 bases not matched to a gene. In DNA, the CDR3 is TGTGCCAGCAGCCACCCGGGACAGGGGGCAGGAGCTTTCTTT. Translated: CASSHPGQGAGAFF.

In its sample, this clonotype was seen a few times. V and J are TRBV20-1 and TRBJ2-5; 9 bases are shared with TRBD2. Germline-derived CDR1 and CDR2 are DFQATT and SNEGSKA (reference sequence). The CDR3 is made up of 11 amino acids. DNA for the CDR3: TGCTCGACTAGCGGACAAGAGACCCAGTACTTC. Translated, it gives CSTSGQETQYF.

The V gene is TRBV19, the J gene TRBJ1-5, with a weak D call TRBD1 (5 bases). Trimming removed 7 bases at V and 3 bases at J, with 19 bases between. CDR1 LNHDA and CDR2 SQIVND come from the germline V gene (reference sequence). This CDR3 has 16 residues. In DNA form, the CDR3 reads TGTGCCAGTACCAGAGAGTGGGAAGGGGTCAATCAGCCCCAGCATTTT. Translated: CASTREWEGVNQPQHF.

The chain joins TRBV12-3 or TRBV12-4 to TRBJ1-4; D is undetermined. The CDR3 covers 12 residues. V lost 7 bases and J lost 5, with 8 bases in between. This CDR3 reads CASTVPNEKLFF. In DNA form, the CDR3 reads TGTGCCAGCACTGTCCCAAATGAAAAACTGTTTTTT.